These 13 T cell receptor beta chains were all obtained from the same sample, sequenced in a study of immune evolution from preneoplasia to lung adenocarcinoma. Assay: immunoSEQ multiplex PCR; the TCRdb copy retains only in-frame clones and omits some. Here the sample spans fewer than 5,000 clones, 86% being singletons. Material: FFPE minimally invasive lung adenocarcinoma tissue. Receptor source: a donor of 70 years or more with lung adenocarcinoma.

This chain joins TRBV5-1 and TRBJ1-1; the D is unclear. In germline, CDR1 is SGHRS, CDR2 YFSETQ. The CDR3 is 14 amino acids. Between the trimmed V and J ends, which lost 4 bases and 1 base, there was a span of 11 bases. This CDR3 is CASSKTPGNTEAFF. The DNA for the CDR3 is TGCGCCAGCAGCAAGACACCGGGGAACACTGAAGCTTTCTTT.

CDR3 residues: CASSTGQGIDQPQHF. Written as DNA, the CDR3 is TGTGCCAGCAGCACCGGGCAGGGTATCGATCAGCCCCAGCATTTT. This chain connects TRBV21-1 to TRBJ1-5; the table calls TRBD1, which could not be checked here. TRBV21-1 constitutes a pseudogene. This CDR3 contains 15 residues.

The CDR3 loop is CASSSQGVATNEKLFF. For the CDR3, the DNA is TGCGCCAGCAGTTCACAAGGTGTAGCGACTAATGAAAAACTGTTTTTT. This chain connects TRBV5-1 to TRBJ1-4; no clear D gene. V lost 5 bases, J lost 2 bases, and 16 bases lay in between. The CDR3 totals 16 residues. Germline CDR1 reads SGHRS; CDR2 reads YFSETQ.

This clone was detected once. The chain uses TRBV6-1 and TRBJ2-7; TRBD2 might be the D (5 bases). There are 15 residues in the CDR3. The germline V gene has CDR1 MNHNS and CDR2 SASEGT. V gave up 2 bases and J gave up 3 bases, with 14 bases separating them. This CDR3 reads CASSEYSSPIYEQYF. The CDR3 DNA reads TGTGCCAGCAGTGAATATTCTAGCCCAATCTACGAGCAGTACTTC.

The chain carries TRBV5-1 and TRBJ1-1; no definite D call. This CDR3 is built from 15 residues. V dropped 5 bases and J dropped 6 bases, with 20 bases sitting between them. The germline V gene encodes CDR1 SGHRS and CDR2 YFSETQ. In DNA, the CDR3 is TGCGCCAGCAGGCCCCAACCCTACCTGGGTTCTGAAGCTTTCTTT. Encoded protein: CASRPQPYLGSEAFF.

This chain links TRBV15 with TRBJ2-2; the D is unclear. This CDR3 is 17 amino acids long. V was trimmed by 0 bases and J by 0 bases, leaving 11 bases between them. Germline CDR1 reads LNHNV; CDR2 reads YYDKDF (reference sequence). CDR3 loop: CATSRDLNSANTGELFF. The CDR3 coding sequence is TGTGCCACCAGCAGAGACCTTAACAGTGCGAACACCGGGGAGCTGTTTTTT.

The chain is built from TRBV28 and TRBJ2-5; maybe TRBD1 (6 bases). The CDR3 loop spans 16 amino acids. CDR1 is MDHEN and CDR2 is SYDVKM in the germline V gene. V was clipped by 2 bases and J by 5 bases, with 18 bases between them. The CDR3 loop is CASSLEVTGFRETQYF. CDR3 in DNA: TGTGCCAGCAGTTTAGAGGTTACAGGGTTTAGGGAGACCCAGTACTTC.

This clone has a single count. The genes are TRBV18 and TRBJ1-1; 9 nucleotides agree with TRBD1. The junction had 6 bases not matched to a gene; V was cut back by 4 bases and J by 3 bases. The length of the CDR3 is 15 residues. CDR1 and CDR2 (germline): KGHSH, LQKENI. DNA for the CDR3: TGTGCCAGCTCACTAACAGGGGGCAGGGACACTGAAGCTTTCTTT. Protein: CASSLTGGRDTEAFF.

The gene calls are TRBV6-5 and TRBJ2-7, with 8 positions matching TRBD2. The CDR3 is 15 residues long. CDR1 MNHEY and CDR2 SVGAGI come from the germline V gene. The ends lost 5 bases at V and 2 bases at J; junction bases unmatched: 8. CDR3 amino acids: CASSRKREYPYEQYF. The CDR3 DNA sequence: TGTGCCAGCAGTCGAAAGCGGGAGTACCCCTACGAGCAGTACTTC.

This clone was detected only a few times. As DNA, the CDR3 is TGTGCCAGCAGCGTACCGTCGGGACAGGACACCTACAATGAGCAGTTCTTC. It translates to CASSVPSGQDTYNEQFF. The chain combines TRBV9 with TRBJ2-1; 8 nucleotides line up with TRBD1. The ends lost 1 base at V and 2 bases at J; junction bases unmatched: 8. Germline-derived CDR1 and CDR2 are SGDLS and YYNGEE. CDR3 length: 17 amino acids.

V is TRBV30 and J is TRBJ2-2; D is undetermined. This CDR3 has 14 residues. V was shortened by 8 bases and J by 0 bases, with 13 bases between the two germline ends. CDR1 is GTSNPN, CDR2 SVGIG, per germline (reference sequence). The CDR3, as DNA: TGTGCCCCCCATGGGGTAGCGAACACCGGGGAGCTGTTTTTT. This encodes CAPHGVANTGELFF.

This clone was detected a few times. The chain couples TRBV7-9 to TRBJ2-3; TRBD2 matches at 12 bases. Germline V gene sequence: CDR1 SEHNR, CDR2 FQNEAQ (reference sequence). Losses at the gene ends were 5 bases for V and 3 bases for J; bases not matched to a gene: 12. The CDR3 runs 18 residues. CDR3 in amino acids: CASSLGPELAGGTDTQYF. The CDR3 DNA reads TGTGCCAGCAGCCTCGGGCCAGAACTAGCGGGAGGAACAGATACGCAGTATTTT.

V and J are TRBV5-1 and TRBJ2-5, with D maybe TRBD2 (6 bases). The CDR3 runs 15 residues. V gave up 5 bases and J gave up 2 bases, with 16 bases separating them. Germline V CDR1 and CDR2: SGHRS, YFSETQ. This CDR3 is CASRDGLTKQETQYF. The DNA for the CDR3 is TGCGCCAGCAGAGACGGACTAACTAAACAAGAGACCCAGTACTTC.